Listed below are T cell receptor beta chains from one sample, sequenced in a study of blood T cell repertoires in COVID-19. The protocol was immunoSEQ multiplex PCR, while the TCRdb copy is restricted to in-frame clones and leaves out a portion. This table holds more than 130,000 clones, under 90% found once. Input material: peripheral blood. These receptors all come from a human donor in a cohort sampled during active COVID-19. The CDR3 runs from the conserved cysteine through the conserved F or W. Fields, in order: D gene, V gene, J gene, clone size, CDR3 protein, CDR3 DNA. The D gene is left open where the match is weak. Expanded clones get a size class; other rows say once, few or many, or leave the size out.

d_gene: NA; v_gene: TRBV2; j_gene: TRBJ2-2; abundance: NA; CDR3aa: CASGTYTGELFF; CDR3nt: TGTGCCAGCGGCACATATACCGGGGAGCTGTTTTTT
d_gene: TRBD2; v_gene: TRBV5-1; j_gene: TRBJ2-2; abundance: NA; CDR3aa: CASSQETSGTGELFF; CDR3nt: TGCGCCAGCAGCCAAGAGACTAGCGGGACCGGGGAGCTGTTTTTT
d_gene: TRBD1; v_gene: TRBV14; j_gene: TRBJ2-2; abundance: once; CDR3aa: CASSQVQGSRTGELFF; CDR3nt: TGTGCCAGCAGCCAAGTACAGGGGTCGAGGACCGGGGAGCTGTTTTTT
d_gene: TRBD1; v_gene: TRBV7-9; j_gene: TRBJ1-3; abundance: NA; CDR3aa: CASSSPAGTEGNTIYF; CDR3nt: TGTGCCAGCAGCTCGCCCGCCGGGACAGAGGGAAACACCATATATTTT
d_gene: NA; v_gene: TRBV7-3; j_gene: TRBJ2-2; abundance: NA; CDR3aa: CASSPIRTDTGELFF; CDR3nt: TGTGCCAGCAGCCCCATCAGGACAGACACCGGGGAGCTGTTTTTT
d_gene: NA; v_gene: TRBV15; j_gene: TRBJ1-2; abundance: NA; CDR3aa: CATSRDRGIGGYTF; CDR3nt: TGTGCCACCAGCAGAGACAGGGGTATCGGTGGCTACACCTTC
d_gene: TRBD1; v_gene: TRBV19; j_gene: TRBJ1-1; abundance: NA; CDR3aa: CASTAGTGGTEAFF; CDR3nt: TGTGCCAGTACCGCCGGGACAGGGGGCACTGAAGCTTTCTTT
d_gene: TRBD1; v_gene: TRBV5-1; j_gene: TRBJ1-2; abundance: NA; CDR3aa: CASSAGQGTYGYTF; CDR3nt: TGCGCCAGCAGCGCGGGACAGGGGACCTATGGCTACACCTTC
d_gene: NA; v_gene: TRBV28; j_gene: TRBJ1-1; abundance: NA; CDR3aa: CASSLFRGTTEAFF; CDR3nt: TGTGCCAGCAGTTTGTTTCGCGGTACTACTGAAGCTTTCTTT
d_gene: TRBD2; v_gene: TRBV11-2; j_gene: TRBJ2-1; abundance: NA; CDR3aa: CASSLLAGGLYNEQFF; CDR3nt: TGTGCCAGCAGCTTATTAGCGGGGGGCCTTTACAATGAGCAGTTCTTC
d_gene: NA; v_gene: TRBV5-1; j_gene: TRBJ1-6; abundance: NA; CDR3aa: CASSFTTGSKGSPLHF; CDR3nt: TGCGCCAGCAGCTTCACTACAGGTAGCAAGGGGTCACCCCTCCACTTT
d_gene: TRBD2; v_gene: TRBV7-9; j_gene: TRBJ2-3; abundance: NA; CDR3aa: CASSSSGGTTDTQYF; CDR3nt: TGTGCCAGCAGCTCTAGCGGGGGGACCACAGATACGCAGTATTTT
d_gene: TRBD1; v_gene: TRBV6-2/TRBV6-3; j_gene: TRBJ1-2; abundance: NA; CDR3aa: CASSSRQGILYGYTF; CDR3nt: TGTGCCAGCAGTAGCCGACAGGGGATTTTGTATGGCTACACCTTC
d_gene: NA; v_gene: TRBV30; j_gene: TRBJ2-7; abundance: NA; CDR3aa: CAWSVGGDAPPGLVEQYF; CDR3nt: TGTGCCTGGAGTGTAGGAGGGGACGCTCCCCCGGGGTTAGTCGAGCAGTACTTC
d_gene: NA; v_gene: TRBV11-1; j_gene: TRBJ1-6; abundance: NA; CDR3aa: CASSRTLEQGSPLHF; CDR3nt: TGTGCCAGCAGTCGGACACTGGAACAGGGTTCACCCCTCCACTTT
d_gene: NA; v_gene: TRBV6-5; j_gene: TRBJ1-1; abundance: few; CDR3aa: CASSLEQYTEAFF; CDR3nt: TGTGCCAGCTCCCTTGAACAGTACACTGAAGCTTTCTTT
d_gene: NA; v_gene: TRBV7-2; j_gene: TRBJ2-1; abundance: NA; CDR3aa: CASSLGGVGGFF; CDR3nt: TGTGCCAGCAGCTTAGGAGGTGTCGGGGGATTCTTC
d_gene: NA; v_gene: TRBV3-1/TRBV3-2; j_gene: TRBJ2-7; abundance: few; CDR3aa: CASSQDLSEQQYF; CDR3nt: TGTGCCAGCAGCCAAGATTTATCGGAGCAGCAGTACTTC
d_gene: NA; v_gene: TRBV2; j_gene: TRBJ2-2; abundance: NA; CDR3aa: CASSPDRNTGELFF; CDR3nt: TGTGCCAGCAGCCCCGACAGGAACACCGGGGAGCTGTTTTTT
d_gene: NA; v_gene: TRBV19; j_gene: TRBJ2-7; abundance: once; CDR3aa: CASSLALENEQYF; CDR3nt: TGTGCCAGTAGTCTGGCGTTGGAGAACGAGCAGTACTTC
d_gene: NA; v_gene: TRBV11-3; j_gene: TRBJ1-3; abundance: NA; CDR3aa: CASSTGPGNTIYF; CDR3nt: TGTGCCAGCAGTACCGGTCCTGGAAACACCATATATTTT
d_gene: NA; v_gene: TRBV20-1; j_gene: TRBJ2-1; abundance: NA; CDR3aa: CSARFPNEQFF; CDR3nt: TGCAGTGCTAGATTTCCTAATGAGCAGTTCTTC
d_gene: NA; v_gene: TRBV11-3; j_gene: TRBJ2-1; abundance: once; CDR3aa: CASSSTNSYNEQFF; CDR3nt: TGTGCCAGCAGTTCGACTAACTCTTACAATGAGCAGTTCTTC
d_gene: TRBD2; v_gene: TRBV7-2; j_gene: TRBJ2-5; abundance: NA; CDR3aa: CASSLFGAGGLSSRETQYF; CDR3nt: TGTGCCAGCAGCTTATTCGGAGCGGGGGGTTTATCGTCTCGAGAGACCCAGTACTTC
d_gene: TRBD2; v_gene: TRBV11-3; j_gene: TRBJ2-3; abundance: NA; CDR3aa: CASSSGGITDTQYF; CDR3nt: TGTGCCAGCAGCTCGGGGGGTATCACAGATACGCAGTATTTT
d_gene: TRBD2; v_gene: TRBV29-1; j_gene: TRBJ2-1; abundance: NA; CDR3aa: CSAQGGTSGIYEQFF; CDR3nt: TGCAGCGCCCAAGGCGGGACTAGCGGTATCTATGAGCAGTTCTTC
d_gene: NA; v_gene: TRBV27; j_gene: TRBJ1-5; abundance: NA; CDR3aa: CASSLSGLVKNQPQHF; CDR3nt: TGTGCCAGCAGTTTATCCGGTTTGGTCAAAAATCAGCCCCAGCATTTT
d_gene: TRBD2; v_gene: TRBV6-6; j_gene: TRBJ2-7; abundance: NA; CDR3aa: CASSPAQAGWQYF; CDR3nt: TGTGCCAGCAGTCCCGCCCAAGCGGGGTGGCAGTACTTC
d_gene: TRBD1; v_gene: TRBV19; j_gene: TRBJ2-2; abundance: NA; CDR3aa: CASTYRDRSTGELFF; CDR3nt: TGTGCCAGCACCTACCGGGACAGGTCCACCGGGGAGCTGTTTTTT
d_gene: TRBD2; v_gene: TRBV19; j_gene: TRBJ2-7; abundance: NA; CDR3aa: CASSQGLGGTEQYF; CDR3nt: TGTGCCAGTAGTCAGGGTCTCGGGGGGACCGAGCAGTACTTC
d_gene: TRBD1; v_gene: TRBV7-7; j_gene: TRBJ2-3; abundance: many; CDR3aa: CASSLGGMTGGPTDTQYF; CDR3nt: TGTGCTAGCAGCTTAGGGGGAATGACAGGGGGTCCCACAGATACGCAGTATTTT
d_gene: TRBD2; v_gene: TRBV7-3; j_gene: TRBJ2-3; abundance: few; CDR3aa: CASSRAGGLTDTQYF; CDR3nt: TGTGCCAGCAGCCGAGCGGGGGGCCTCACAGATACGCAGTATTTT
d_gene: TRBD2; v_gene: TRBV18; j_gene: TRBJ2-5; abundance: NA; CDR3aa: CASSPARSGGSETQYF; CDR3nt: TGTGCCAGCTCACCAGCGAGGAGCGGGGGGTCGGAGACCCAGTACTTC
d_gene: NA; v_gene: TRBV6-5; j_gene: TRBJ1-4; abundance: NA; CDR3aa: CASSSQGINEKLFF; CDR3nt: TGTGCCAGCAGTTCGCAGGGGATTAATGAAAAACTGTTTTTT
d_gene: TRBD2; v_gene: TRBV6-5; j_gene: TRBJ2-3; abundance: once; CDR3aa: CASSYGAGGSTDTQYF; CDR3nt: TGTGCCAGCAGTTACGGGGCGGGGGGGAGCACAGATACGCAGTATTTT
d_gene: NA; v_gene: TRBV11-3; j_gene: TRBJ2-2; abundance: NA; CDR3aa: CASSLGGGIWNTGELFF; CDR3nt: TGTGCCAGCAGCTTAGGGGGCGGTATTTGGAACACCGGGGAGCTGTTTTTT
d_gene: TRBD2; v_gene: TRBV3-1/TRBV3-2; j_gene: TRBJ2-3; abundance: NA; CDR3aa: CASSYTSGALAQYF; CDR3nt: TGTGCCAGCAGCTACACTAGCGGGGCTCTCGCGCAGTATTTT
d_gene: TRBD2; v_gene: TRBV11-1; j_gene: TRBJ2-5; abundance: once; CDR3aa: CASSFSGAGRETQYF; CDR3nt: TGTGCCAGCAGCTTTAGCGGGGCTGGTCGGGAGACCCAGTACTTC
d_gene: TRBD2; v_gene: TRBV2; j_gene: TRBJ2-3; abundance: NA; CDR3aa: CASRNERGGTSTDTQYF; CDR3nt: TGTGCCAGCCGTAATGAGCGGGGGGGGACTAGCACAGATACGCAGTATTTT
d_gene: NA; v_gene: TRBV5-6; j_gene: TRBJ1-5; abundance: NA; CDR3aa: CASSLRGVDQPQHF; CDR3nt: TGTGCCAGCAGCTTGAGGGGCGTTGATCAGCCCCAGCATTTT
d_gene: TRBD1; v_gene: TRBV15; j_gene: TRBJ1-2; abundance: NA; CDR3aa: CATSPGGQGAWGYTF; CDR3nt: TGTGCCACCAGTCCGGGGGGACAGGGGGCTTGGGGCTACACCTTC
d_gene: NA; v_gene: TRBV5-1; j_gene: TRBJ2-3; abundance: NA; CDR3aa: CASSSQSTDTQYF; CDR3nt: TGCGCCAGCAGCTCGCAGAGCACAGATACGCAGTATTTT
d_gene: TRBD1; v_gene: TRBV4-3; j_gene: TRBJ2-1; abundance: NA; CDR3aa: CASSQDPGTGSTGEQFF; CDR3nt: TGCGCCAGCAGCCAAGATCCCGGGACAGGGTCCACCGGTGAGCAGTTCTTC
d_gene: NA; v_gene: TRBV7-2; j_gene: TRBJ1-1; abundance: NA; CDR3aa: CAITYPPNTEAFF; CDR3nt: TGTGCCATTACCTACCCCCCGAACACTGAAGCTTTCTTT